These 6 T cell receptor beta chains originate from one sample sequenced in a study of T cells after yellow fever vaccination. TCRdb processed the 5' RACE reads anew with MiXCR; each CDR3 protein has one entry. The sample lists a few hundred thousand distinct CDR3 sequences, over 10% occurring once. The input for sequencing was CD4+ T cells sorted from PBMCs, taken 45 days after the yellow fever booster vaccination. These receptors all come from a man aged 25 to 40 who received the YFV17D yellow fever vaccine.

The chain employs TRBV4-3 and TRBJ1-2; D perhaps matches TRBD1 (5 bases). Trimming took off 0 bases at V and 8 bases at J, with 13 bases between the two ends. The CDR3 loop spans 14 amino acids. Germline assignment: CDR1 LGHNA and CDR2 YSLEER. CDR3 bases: TGCGCCAGCAGCCAAGAAAGGGGCGTCGGCGGCTACACCTTC. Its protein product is CASSQERGVGGYTF.

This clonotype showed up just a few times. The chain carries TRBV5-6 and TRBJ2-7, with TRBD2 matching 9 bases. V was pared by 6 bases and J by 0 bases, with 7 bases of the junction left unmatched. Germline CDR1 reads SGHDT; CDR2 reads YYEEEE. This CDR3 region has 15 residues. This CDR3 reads CASTLRLAASYEQYF. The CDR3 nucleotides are TGTGCCAGCACACTGAGACTAGCGGCCTCCTACGAGCAGTACTTC.

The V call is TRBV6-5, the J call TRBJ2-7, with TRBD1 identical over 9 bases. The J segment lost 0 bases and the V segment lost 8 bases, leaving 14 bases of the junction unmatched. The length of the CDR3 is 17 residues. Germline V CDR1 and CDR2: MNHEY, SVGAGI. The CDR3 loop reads CASVRDRDLGNSYEQYF. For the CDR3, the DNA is TGTGCCAGCGTTCGGGACAGGGATCTAGGAAACTCCTACGAGCAGTACTTC.

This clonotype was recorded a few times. The CDR3 region has the DNA TGTGCCAGCAGTTTTGCAGGGGGGCAGCCCCAGCATTTT. It is translated as CASSFAGGQPQHF. This sequence joins TRBV12-3 or TRBV12-4 and TRBJ1-5, with 7 bases matching TRBD1. The junction had 3 bases not matched to a gene; V was cut back by 3 bases and J by 7 bases. This CDR3 is built from 13 residues.

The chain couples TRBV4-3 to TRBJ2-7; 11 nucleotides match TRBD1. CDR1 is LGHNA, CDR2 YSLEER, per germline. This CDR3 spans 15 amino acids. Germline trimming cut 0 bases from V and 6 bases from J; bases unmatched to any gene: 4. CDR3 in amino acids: CASSQEGTGGFEQYF. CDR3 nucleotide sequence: TGCGCCAGCAGCCAAGAAGGGACAGGGGGTTTCGAGCAGTACTTC.

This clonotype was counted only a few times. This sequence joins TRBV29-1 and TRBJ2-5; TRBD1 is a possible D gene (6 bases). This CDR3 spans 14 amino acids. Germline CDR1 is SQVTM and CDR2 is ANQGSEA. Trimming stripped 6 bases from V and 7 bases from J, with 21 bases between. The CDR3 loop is CSVQGSAAVGTQYF. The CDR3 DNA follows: TGCAGCGTACAGGGCTCGGCGGCAGTCGGGACCCAGTACTTC.